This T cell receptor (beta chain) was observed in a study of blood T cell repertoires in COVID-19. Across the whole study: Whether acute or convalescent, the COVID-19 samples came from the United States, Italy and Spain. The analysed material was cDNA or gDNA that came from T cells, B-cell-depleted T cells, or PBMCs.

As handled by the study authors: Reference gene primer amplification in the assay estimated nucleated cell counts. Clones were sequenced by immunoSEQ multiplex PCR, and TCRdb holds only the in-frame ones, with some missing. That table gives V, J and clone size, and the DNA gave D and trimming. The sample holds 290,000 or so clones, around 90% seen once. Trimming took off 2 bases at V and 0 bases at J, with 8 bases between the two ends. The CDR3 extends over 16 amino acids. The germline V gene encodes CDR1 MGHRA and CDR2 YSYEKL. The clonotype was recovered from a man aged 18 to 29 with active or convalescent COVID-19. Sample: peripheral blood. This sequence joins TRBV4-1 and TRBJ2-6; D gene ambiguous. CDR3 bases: TGCGCCAGCAGCCAACCAACTTACTCTGGGGCCAACGTCCTGACTTTC. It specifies CASSQPTYSGANVLTF.